Given below is one TCR beta chain in context. Germline V CDR1 and CDR2: PRHDT, FYEKMQ (reference sequence). Trimming removed 5 bases from V and 5 bases from J, with 13 bases in between. The CDR3 runs to 14 residues. Generated by immunoSEQ multiplex PCR, the TCRdb table keeps only in-frame clones and is missing some. Of around 130,000 clones listed, 80% to 90% are singletons. The data belong to a study of control samples from healthy donors and cancer patients. This sequence was found in a man aged 45-65 years in good health. Sequenced material: blood. The V call is TRBV13, the J call TRBJ2-1, with D perhaps matching TRBD1 or TRBD2 (6 bases each). This CDR3 is CASSLEGGNNEQFF. The CDR3 DNA reads TGTGCCAGCAGCCTCGAGGGGGGCAACAATGAGCAGTTCTTC.